A single sample gave rise to the 9 T cell receptor beta chains below, sequenced in a study of blood T cell repertoires in COVID-19. This table comes from immunoSEQ multiplex PCR, and its TCRdb copy is limited to in-frame clones, with some not included. The sample has over 85,000 clones; around 90% are singletons. The sequenced sample consisted of peripheral blood. The receptors were gathered from a woman aged 45-60 years with COVID-19, enrolled during active disease.

The chain recombines TRBV7-9 with TRBJ1-2, with a tentative D call TRBD1 (5 bases). The V end lost 4 bases, the J end lost 2 bases, and 11 bases lay between the germline ends. Germline V gives CDR1 SEHNR, CDR2 FQNEAQ (reference sequence). The CDR3 runs 14 residues. DNA of the CDR3: TGTGCCAGCAGCTCTGTTCGACAGAACTATGGCTACACCTTC. Protein: CASSSVRQNYGYTF.

The chain joins TRBV5-1 to TRBJ2-1, with D possibly TRBD2 on 5 matching bases. Trimming took off 4 bases at V and 4 bases at J, with 15 bases between the two ends. This CDR3 has 15 amino acids. Germline-derived CDR1 and CDR2 are SGHRS and YFSETQ. The CDR3: CASSPEGQSYNEQFF. DNA of the CDR3: TGCGCCAGCAGCCCCGAGGGCCAGTCATACAATGAGCAGTTCTTC.

V usage is TRBV11-3 and J usage is TRBJ2-5; D might be TRBD2 (6 bases). CDR3 size: 15 residues. Looked up from germline, CDR1 is SGHNT and CDR2 is YENEEA. The V and J ends lost 0 bases and 5 bases respectively, with 13 bases between them. DNA of the CDR3: TGTGCCAGCAGCTTAGATGGGGGGTCGGATGAGACCCAGTACTTC. This sequence encodes CASSLDGGSDETQYF.

The chain couples TRBV7-3 to TRBJ2-2; D might be TRBD1 (6 bases). The length of the CDR3 is 13 residues. Looked up from germline, CDR1 is SGHTA and CDR2 is FQGTGA. Trimming removed 7 bases from V and 4 bases from J, with 10 bases in between. The CDR3 protein is CASNRDGTGELFF. CDR3 bases: TGTGCCAGCAACAGGGATGGCACCGGGGAGCTGTTTTTT.

This chain uses TRBV28 with TRBJ1-1; D may be TRBD1 (6 bases). The CDR3 has 15 amino acids. Per germline, CDR1 MDHEN and CDR2 SYDVKM. Trimming pared 3 bases from V and 1 base from J, leaving 12 bases between. In DNA, the CDR3 is TGTGCCAGCAGTTTGACAGGTCTAGGGAACACTGAAGCTTTCTTT. This translates into CASSLTGLGNTEAFF. Complete variable domain (other parts from reference TRBV28 and TRBJ1-1): DVKVTQSSRYLVKRTGEKVFLECVQDMDHENMFWYRQDPGLGLRLIYFSYDVKMKEKGDIPEGYSVSREKKERFSLILESASTNQTSMYLCASSLTGLGNTEAFFGQGTRLTVV.

V usage is TRBV19 and J usage is TRBJ2-3; TRBD2 matches at 8 bases. This CDR3 comprises 15 residues. Germline V gene data show CDR1 as LNHDA and CDR2 as SQIVND (reference sequence). The V gene end was trimmed by 8 bases and the J gene end by 5 bases; junction bases not matched to a gene: 12. In nucleotides, the CDR3 is TGTGCCAGTCAACAAGGACTAGCAATGGGAGATACGCAGTATTTT. Amino acids: CASQQGLAMGDTQYF. Supplemented by reference TRBV19 and TRBJ2-3, the full variable domain reads DGGITQSPKYLFRKEGQNVTLSCEQNLNHDAMYWYRQDPGQGLRLIYYSQIVNDFQKGDIAEGYSVSREKKESFPLTVTSAQKNPTAFYLCASQQGLAMGDTQYFGPGTRLTVL.

The count of this clone is one. The chain employs TRBV6-5 and TRBJ2-7, with D perhaps TRBD2 (5 bases). The V and J ends lost 5 bases and 4 bases respectively, with 12 bases between them. Per the germline V gene, CDR1 is MNHEY and CDR2 is SVGAGI. The CDR3 contains 13 residues. The CDR3 loop is CASSPSRGYEQYV. DNA for the CDR3: TGTGCCAGCAGTCCAAGTCGGGGTTACGAGCAGTACGTC.

The chain couples TRBV27 to TRBJ1-1, with TRBD1 matching over 9 bases. The germline V gene encodes CDR1 MNHEY and CDR2 SMNVEV (reference sequence). The junction had 23 bases not matched to a gene; V was cut back by 6 bases and J by 0 bases. The CDR3 is 21 amino acids. CDR3 sequence: CASSVFPPRTGTGRMNTEAFF. In DNA, the CDR3 is TGTGCCAGCAGCGTTTTCCCACCTCGAACCGGGACAGGGCGGATGAACACTGAAGCTTTCTTT.

Regarding this clone: The sample carries other DNA sequences with the same CDR3. CDR3 protein: CSARETDTQYF. In DNA, the CDR3 is TGCAGTGCTCGGGAGACAGATACGCAGTATTTT. The chain combines TRBV20-1 with TRBJ2-3, with a possible D match to TRBD2 (6 bases). The CDR3 spans 11 residues. From germline, CDR1 is DFQATT and CDR2 SNEGSKA (reference sequence). The V and J ends lost 5 bases and 3 bases respectively, with 6 bases between them.